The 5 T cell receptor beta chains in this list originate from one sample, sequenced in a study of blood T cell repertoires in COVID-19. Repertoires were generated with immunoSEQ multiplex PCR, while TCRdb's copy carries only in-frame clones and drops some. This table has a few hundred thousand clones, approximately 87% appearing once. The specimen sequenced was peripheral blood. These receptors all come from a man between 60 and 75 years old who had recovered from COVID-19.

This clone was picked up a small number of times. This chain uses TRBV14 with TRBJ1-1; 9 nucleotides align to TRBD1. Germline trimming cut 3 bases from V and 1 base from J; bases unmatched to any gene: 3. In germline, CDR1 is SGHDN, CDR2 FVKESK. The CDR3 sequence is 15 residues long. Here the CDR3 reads CASSQHRGPNTEAFF. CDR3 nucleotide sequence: TGTGCCAGCAGCCAGCACAGGGGGCCGAACACTGAAGCTTTCTTT.

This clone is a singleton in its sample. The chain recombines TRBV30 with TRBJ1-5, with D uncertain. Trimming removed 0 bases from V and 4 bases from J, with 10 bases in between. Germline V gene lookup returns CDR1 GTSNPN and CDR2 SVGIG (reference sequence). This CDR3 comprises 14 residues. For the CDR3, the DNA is TGTGCCTGGAGTGTATCACAGTTAAATCAGCCCCAGCATTTT. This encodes CAWSVSQLNQPQHF.

The CDR3 DNA follows: TGTGCCAGTAGTTCCTTTGGACAGGGTAATCAGCCCCAGCATTTT. It codes for CASSSFGQGNQPQHF. The genes are TRBV19 and TRBJ1-5; 8 nucleotides match TRBD1. Germline V lookup: CDR1 LNHDA, CDR2 SQIVND (reference sequence). The CDR3 runs 15 residues. The V and J ends lost 5 bases and 4 bases, in that order; junction bases with no gene match: 7.

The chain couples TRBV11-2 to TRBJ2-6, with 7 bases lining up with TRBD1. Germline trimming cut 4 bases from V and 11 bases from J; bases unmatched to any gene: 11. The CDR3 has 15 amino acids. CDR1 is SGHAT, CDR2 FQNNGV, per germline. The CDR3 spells CASSSHRGGGDVLTF. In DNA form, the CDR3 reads TGTGCCAGCAGCTCGCACAGGGGTGGAGGCGACGTCCTGACTTTC.

The CDR3 DNA follows: TGCGCCAGCAGCTGGGGCGGGAACGGCAATGAGCAGTTCTTC. It specifies CASSWGGNGNEQFF. The chain combines TRBV5-1 with TRBJ2-1, with D perhaps TRBD2 (6 bases). The V end lost 3 bases, the J end lost 6 bases, and 13 bases lay between the germline ends. The germline gives CDR1 SGHRS, CDR2 YFSETQ. This CDR3 has 14 amino acids.